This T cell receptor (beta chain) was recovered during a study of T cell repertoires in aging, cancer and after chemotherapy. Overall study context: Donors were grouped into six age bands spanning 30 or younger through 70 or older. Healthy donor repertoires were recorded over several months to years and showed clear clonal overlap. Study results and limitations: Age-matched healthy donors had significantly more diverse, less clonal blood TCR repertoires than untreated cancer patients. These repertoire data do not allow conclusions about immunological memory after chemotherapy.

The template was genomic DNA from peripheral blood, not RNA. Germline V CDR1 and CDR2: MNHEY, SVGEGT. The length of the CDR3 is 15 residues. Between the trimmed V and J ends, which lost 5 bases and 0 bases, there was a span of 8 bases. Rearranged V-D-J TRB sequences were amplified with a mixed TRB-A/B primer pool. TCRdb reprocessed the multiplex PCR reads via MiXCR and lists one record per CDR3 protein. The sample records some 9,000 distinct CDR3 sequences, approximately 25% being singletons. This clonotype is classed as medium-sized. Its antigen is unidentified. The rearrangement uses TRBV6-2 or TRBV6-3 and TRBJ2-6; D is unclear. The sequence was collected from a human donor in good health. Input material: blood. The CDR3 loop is CASSRAFSGANVLTF. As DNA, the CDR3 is TGTGCCAGCAGTCGGGCGTTCTCTGGGGCCAACGTCCTGACTTTC.